The clone carrying this TCR beta chain was detected once. This entry belongs to a study of blood T cell repertoires in COVID-19. Trimming took off 1 base at V and 9 bases at J, with 25 bases between the two ends. Germline V lookup: CDR1 LGHDT, CDR2 YNNKEL (reference sequence). This CDR3 is built from 18 residues. Original methodology: Amplified reference gene primers provided the basis for estimating nucleated cell counts. Sequencing was performed with immunoSEQ multiplex PCR; in TCRdb, only in-frame clones are kept and a portion is missing. Clone size and the V and J calls come from that table; the DNA yielded D and trimming. The sample holds 150,000 to 200,000 clones, approximately 80% seen once.

The material sequenced was PBMCs or T cells enriched from blood (not recorded which). The receptor was derived from a woman aged 55-70 years with acute COVID-19. V gene TRBV3-1 (or the pseudogene TRBV3-2) combines with J gene TRBJ2-4, with unresolved D. The CDR3 is CASSQVHLSVPRLGIQYF. CDR3 bases: TGTGCCAGCAGCCAAGTTCACTTGAGCGTCCCGAGGCTAGGCATTCAGTACTTC.